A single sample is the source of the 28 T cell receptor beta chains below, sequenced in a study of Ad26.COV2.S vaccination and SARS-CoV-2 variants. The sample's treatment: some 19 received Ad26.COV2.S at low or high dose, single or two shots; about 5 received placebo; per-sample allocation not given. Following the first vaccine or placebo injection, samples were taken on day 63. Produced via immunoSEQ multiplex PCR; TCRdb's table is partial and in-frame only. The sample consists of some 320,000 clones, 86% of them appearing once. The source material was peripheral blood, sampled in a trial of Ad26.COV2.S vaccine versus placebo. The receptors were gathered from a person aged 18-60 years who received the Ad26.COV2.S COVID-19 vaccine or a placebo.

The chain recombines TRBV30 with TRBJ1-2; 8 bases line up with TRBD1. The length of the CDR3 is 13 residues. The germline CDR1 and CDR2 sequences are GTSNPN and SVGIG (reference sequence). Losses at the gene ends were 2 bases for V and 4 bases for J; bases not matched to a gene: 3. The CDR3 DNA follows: TGTGCCTGGAGTCCGGGACAGGCCTATGGCTACACCTTC. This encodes CAWSPGQAYGYTF.

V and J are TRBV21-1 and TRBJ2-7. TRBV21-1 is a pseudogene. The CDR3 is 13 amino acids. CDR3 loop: CASLWTTTYEQYF. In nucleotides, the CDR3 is TGTGCCAGCTTATGGACCACGACCTACGAGCAGTACTTC.

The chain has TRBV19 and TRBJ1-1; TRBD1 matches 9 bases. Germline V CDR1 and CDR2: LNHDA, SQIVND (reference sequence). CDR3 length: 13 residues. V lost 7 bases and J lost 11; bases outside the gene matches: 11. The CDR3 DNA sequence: TGTGCCAGTAACCCGACAGGGGGTCTCGTTGCTTTCTTT. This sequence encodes CASNPTGGLVAFF. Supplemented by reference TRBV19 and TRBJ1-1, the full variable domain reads DGGITQSPKYLFRKEGQNVTLSCEQNLNHDAMYWYRQDPGQGLRLIYYSQIVNDFQKGDIAEGYSVSREKKESFPLTVTSAQKNPTAFYLCASNPTGGLVAFFGQGTRLTVV.

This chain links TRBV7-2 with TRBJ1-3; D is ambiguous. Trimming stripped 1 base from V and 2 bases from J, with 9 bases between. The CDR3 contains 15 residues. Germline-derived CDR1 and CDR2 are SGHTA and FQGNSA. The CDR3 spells CASSLVGSTGNTIYF. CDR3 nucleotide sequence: TGTGCCAGCAGCTTAGTGGGGTCCACTGGAAACACCATATATTTT.

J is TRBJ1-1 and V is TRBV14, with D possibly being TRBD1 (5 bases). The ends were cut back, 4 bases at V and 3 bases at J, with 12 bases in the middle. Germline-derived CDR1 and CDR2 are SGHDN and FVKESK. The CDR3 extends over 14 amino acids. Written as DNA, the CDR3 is TGTGCCAGCAGCCTTGGAGGGGCCTACACTGAAGCTTTCTTT. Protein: CASSLGGAYTEAFF.

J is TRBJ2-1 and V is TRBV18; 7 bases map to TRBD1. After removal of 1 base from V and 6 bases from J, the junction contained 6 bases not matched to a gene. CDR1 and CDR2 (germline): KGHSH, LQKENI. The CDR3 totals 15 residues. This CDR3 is CASSPQGARSNEQFF. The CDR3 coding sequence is TGTGCCAGCTCACCACAGGGGGCGCGGAGCAATGAGCAGTTCTTC.

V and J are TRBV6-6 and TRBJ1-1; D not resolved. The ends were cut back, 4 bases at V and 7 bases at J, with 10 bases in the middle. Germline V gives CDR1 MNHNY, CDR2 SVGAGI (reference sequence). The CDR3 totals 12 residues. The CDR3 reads CASSSTAFEAFF. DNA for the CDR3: TGTGCCAGCAGTTCGACCGCGTTTGAAGCTTTCTTT.

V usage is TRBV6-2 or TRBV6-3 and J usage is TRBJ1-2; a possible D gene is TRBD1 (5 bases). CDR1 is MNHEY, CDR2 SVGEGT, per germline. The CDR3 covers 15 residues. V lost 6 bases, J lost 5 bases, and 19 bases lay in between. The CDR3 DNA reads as TGTGCCAGCAGCCCCGGGCAGGGCAATGTTTATGGCTACACCTTC. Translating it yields CASSPGQGNVYGYTF.

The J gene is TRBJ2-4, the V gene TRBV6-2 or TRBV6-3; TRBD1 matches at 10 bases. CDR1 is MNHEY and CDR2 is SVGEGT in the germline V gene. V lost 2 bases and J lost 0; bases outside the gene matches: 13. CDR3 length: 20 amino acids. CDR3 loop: CASSYAPGQGYGLAKNIQYF. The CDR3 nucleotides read TGTGCCAGCAGTTACGCACCGGGACAGGGGTACGGCTTAGCCAAAAACATTCAGTACTTC.

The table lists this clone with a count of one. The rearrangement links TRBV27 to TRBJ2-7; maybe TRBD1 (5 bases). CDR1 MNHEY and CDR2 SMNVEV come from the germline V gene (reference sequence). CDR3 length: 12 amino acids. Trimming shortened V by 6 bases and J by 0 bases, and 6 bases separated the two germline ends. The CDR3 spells CASRDISYEQYF. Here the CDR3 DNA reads TGTGCCAGCAGGGACATCTCCTACGAGCAGTACTTC.

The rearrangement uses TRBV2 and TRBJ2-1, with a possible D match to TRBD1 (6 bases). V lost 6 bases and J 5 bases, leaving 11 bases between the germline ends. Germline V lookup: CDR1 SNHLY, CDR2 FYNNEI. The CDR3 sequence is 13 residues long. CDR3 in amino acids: CASRMGQNNEQFF. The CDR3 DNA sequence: TGTGCCAGCAGAATGGGACAAAACAATGAGCAGTTCTTC.

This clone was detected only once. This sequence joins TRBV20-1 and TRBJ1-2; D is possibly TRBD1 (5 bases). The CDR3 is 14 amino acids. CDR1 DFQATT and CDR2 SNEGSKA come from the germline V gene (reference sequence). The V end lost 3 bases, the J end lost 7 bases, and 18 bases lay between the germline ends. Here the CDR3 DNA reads TGCAGTGCTAGTAGGTCAGGGAGAGGTGGTGGCTACACCTTC. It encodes CSASRSGRGGGYTF.

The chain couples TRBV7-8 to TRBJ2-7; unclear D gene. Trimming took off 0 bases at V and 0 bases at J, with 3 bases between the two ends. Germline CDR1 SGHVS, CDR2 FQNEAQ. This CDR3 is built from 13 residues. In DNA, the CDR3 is TGTGCCAGCAGCTTAGCCGCCTCCTACGAGCAGTACTTC. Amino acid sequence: CASSLAASYEQYF.

This CDR3 reads CASSEEAGGSYEQYF. The CDR3 DNA reads as TGTGCCAGCAGTGAAGAAGCGGGGGGCTCCTACGAGCAGTACTTC. This chain connects TRBV2 to TRBJ2-7, with TRBD2 matching over 9 bases. CDR3 length: 15 amino acids. The J segment lost 0 bases and the V segment lost 1 base, leaving 1 base of the junction unmatched. Looked up from germline, CDR1 is SNHLY and CDR2 is FYNNEI.

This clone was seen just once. The CDR3: CASSYPRQGPGTEAFF. The DNA of the CDR3 is TGTGCCAGCAGTTACCCAAGACAGGGGCCAGGCACTGAAGCTTTCTTT. The V and J genes are TRBV6-5 and TRBJ1-1; 8 bases align to TRBD1. V dropped 2 bases and J dropped 4; count of bases not matched to a gene: 9. The CDR3 is 16 residues long. CDR1 is MNHEY and CDR2 is SVGAGI in the germline V gene.

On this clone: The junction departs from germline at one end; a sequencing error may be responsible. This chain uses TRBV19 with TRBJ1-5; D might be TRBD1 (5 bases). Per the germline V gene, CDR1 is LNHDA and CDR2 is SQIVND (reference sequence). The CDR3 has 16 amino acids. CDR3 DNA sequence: TGTGCCAGTAAATCAGGGTCAAGCTTTAGCAATCAGCTCCAGCATTTT. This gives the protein CASKSGSSFSNQLQHF. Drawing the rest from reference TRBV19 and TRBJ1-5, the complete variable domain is DGGITQSPKYLFRKEGQNVTLSCEQNLNHDAMYWYRQDPGQGLRLIYYSQIVNDFQKGDIAEGYSVSREKKESFPLTVTSAQKNPTAFYLCASKSGSSFSNQLQHFGDGTRLSIL.

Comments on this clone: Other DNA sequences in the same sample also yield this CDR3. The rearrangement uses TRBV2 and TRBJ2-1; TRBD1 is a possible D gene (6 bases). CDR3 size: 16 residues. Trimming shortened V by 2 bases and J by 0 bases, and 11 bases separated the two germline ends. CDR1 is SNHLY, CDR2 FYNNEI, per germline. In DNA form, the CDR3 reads TGTGCCAGCAGTGAAAGGGGGACCAGCTCCTACAATGAGCAGTTCTTC. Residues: CASSERGTSSYNEQFF.

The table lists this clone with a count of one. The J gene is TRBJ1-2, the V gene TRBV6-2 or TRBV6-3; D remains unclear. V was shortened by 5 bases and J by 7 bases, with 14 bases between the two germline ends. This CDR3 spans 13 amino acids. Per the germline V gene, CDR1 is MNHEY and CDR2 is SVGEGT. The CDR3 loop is CASSLRSSLGYTF. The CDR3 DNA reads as TGTGCCAGCAGTCTCCGGTCGAGCCTTGGCTACACCTTC.

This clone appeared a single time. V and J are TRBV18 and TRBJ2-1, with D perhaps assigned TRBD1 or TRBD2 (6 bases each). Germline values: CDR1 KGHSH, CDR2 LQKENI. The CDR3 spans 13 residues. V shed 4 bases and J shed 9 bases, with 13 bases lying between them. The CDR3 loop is CASSLGGGSEQFF. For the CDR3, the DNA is TGTGCCAGCTCACTAGGAGGGGGGTCTGAGCAGTTCTTC.

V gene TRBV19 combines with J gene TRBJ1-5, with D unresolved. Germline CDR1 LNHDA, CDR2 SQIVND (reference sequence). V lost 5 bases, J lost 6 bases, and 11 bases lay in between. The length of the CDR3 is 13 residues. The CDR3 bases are TGTGCCAGTAGTGCCTCGACCGGTCAGCCCCAGCATTTT. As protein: CASSASTGQPQHF. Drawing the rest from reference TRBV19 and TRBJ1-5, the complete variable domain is DGGITQSPKYLFRKEGQNVTLSCEQNLNHDAMYWYRQDPGQGLRLIYYSQIVNDFQKGDIAEGYSVSREKKESFPLTVTSAQKNPTAFYLCASSASTGQPQHFGDGTRLSIL.

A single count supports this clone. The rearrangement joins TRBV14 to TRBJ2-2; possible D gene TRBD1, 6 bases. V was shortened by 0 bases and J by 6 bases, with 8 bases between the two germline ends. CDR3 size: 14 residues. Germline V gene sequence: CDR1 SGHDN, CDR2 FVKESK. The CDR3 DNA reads TGTGCCAGCAGCCAAGATCACAGGGCCGGGGAGCTGTTTTTT. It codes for CASSQDHRAGELFF.

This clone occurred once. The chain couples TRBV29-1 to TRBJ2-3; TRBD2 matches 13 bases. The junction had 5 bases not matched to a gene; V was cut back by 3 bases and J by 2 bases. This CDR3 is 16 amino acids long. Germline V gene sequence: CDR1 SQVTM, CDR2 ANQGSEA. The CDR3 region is CSVERTSGGSTDTQYF. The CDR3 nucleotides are TGCAGCGTTGAGAGGACTAGCGGGGGATCCACAGATACGCAGTATTTT.

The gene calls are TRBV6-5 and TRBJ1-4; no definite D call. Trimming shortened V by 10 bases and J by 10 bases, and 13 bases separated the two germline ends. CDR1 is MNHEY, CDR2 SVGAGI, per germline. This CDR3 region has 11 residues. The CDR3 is CATSGRGKLFF. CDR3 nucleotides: TGTGCCACCTCGGGTCGGGGAAAACTGTTTTTT.

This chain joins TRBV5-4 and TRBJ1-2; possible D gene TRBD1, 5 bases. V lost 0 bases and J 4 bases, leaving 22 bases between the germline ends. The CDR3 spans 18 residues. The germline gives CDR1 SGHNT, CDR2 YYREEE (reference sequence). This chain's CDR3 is CASSLESSGRGGVYGYTF. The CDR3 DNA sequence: TGTGCCAGCAGCTTGGAATCTTCGGGTCGTGGAGGGGTCTATGGCTACACCTTC.

The CDR3 region is CASSEALGSYEQYF. CDR3 DNA: TGTGCCAGCAGTGAAGCACTGGGCTCCTACGAGCAGTACTTC. This sequence joins TRBV6-1 and TRBJ2-7, with D uncertain. Trimming shortened V by 0 bases and J by 0 bases, and 6 bases separated the two germline ends. CDR3 length: 14 amino acids. Germline-derived CDR1 and CDR2 are MNHNS and SASEGT.

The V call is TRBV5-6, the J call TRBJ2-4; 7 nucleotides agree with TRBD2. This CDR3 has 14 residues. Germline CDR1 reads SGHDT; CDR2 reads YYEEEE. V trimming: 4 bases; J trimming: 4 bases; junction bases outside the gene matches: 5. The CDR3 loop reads CASSLGDYKNIQYF. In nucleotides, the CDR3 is TGTGCCAGCAGCCTGGGGGACTATAAAAACATTCAGTACTTC.

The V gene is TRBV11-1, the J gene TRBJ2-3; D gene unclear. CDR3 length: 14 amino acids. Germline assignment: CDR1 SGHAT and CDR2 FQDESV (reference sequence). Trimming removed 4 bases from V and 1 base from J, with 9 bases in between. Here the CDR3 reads CASSSARRTDTQYF. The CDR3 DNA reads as TGTGCCAGCAGCTCAGCCCGCCGCACAGATACGCAGTATTTT.

For the CDR3, the DNA is TGTGCCAGCAGCGTAGATCCCACTAATGGCTACACCTTC. It specifies CASSVDPTNGYTF. The chain recombines TRBV9 with TRBJ1-2; no definite D call. Germline V CDR1 and CDR2: SGDLS, YYNGEE. The CDR3 has 13 residues. V was shortened by 0 bases and J by 6 bases, with 9 bases between the two germline ends.